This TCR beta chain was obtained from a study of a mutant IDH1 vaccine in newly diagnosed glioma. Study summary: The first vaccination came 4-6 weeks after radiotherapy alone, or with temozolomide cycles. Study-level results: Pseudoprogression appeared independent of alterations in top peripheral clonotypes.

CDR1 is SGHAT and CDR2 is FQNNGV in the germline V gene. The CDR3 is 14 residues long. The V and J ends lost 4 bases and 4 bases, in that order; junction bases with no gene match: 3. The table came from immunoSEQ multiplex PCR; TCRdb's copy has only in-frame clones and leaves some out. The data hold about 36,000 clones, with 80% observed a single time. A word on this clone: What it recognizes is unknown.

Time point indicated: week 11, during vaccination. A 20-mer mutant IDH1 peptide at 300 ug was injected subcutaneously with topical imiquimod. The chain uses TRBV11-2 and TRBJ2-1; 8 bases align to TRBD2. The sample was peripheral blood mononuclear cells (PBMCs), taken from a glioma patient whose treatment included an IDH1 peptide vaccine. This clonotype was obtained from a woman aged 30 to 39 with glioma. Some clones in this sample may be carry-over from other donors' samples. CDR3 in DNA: TGTGCCAGCAGCTCCACTAGCGGTTACAATGAGCAGTTCTTC. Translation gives CASSSTSGYNEQFF. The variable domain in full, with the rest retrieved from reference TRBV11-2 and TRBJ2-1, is EAGVAQSPRYKIIEKRQSVAFWCNPISGHATLYWYQQILGQGPKLLIQFQNNGVVDDSQLPKDRFSAERLKGVDSTLKIQPAKLEDSAVYLCASSSTSGYNEQFFGPGTRLTVL.